This TCR beta chain emerged from a study of blood T cell repertoires in COVID-19. Turning to the study itself: From the United States, Italy and Spain came samples of acute and convalescent COVID-19. T cells, B-cell-depleted T cells, or PBMCs supplied cDNA or gDNA.

This clone occurred a few times. Germline values: CDR1 MNHEY, CDR2 SMNVEV (reference sequence). V trimming: 5 bases; J trimming: 3 bases; junction bases outside the gene matches: 1. The CDR3 extends over 13 amino acids. The authors' processing: Amplification with reference gene primers provided the estimates of nucleated cell counts. The protocol was immunoSEQ multiplex PCR, while the TCRdb copy is restricted to in-frame clones and leaves out a portion. The DNA gave D and trimming, while V, J and clone size come from that table. The sample shows fewer than 200,000 clones, approximately 85% of them seen only once.

The rearrangement joins TRBV27 to TRBJ2-7; 10 positions match TRBD1. The sequence was obtained from a woman older than 75 with acute or convalescent COVID-19. The sample was peripheral blood. CDR3 in DNA: TGTGCCAGCAGTCGGGACAGGGGCTACGAGCAGTACTTC. Translated: CASSRDRGYEQYF.